This T cell receptor (beta chain) was sequenced during a study of T cells after yellow fever vaccination. Study-wide background: SMART-Seq v4 Ultra Low Input prepared libraries from low-cell fractions.

CDR3 length: 19 amino acids. V lost 3 bases, J lost 3 bases, and 18 bases stayed unmatched. The germline CDR1 and CDR2 sequences are GTSNPN and SVGIG (reference sequence). On this clonotype itself: Antigen unknown.

TCRdb ran MiXCR on the 5' RACE reads and lists one entry per CDR3 protein. This table holds some 600,000 distinct CDR3 sequences, roughly an eighth found once. Study-level points and caveats: The secondary response was weaker, and its peak arrived faster, on day 5 versus 15.

The receptor was isolated from a man younger than 45 who received the YFV17D yellow fever vaccine. Specimen: PBMCs, collected on the day of the yellow fever booster vaccination. This chain links TRBV30 with TRBJ2-1; 9 bases are shared with TRBD2. The CDR3 spells CAWRARVGSGSRGYNEQFF. The CDR3, as DNA: TGTGCCTGGAGGGCGCGCGTTGGTAGCGGGAGCCGGGGCTACAATGAGCAGTTCTTC.